The rows below give T cell receptor beta chains drawn from one sample of a study of tumor-infiltrating lymphocytes in primary liver carcinoma. TCRdb reprocessed the multiplex PCR reads via MiXCR and lists one record per CDR3 protein. The sample shows approximately 340,000 distinct CDR3 sequences, about 65% of them seen only once. Sequencing input: peripheral blood. The source is a man aged 35 to 55 with primary liver carcinoma and hepatitis B virus infection. Both conserved end residues are trimmed from each CDR3. Clone size is not always given. Where it is, it says once, few, many or a class for expanded clones.

NA,12,TRBV11-2,TRBJ2-3,TSNSRGGVDTQY
once,12,TRBV28,TRBJ1-1,ASSLNRVETEAF
NA,14,TRBV4-1,TRBJ2-1,ARSVNHDSSYNEQF
NA,9,TRBV5-6,TRBJ1-1,ASSLADAAF
many,15,TRBV6-2/TRBV6-3,TRBJ1-4,ASSYRSGDATNEKLF
NA,13,TRBV28,TRBJ1-5,VSSSIQVPNQPQH
NA,10,TRBV10-2,TRBJ2-7,ASSHTWYEQY
few,13,TRBV5-4,TRBJ1-6,ASSLEGTLNSPLH
NA,14,TRBV4-1,TRBJ2-4,ASSQDPRLAKNIQH
NA,12,TRBV14,TRBJ1-6,ASRTGPSNSPLH
NA,14,TRBV10-3,TRBJ2-2,AVSEGGRANTGELF
NA,13,TRBV11-2,TRBJ1-2,TSSPSGTGLEGYT
many,11,TRBV7-9,TRBJ2-3,ASSSRGPDTQY
medium-sized,11,TRBV11-2,TRBJ2-7,ASSLAGIHEQY
NA,13,TRBV18,TRBJ1-5,ASSPQDSHNQPQH